The 18 T cell receptor beta chains given below trace back to one sample, sequenced in a study of brain metastases from non-small cell lung cancer. Sequencing used immunoSEQ multiplex PCR; TCRdb keeps in-frame clones, though not all of them. The sample includes approximately 3,900 clones, nearly 90% of them seen just once. The sequenced material came from primary lung tumor tissue. Receptor source: a donor aged 40 or over with non-small cell lung cancer.

The rearrangement uses TRBV12-3 or TRBV12-4 and TRBJ2-1, with 10 bases aligning to TRBD2. V gave up 6 bases and J gave up 7 bases; unmatched junction bases: 3. The CDR3 sequence is 13 residues long. The CDR3 DNA reads TGTGCCAGCAGGCCAGCGGGAGGGAATGAGCAGTTCTTC. Amino acids: CASRPAGGNEQFF.

In the case of this clone: One end of the junction is discordant with germline, which a read error may explain. The identical CDR3 is also encoded by other nucleotide sequences in the sample. This sequence joins TRBV14 and TRBJ2-1; 11 bases are shared with TRBD2. The CDR3 contains 15 residues. From germline, CDR1 is SGHDN and CDR2 FVKESK. In DNA, the CDR3 is TGTGCCAGTAGCCAAGTAGCGGGAGGGCCAAGTGAGCAGTTCTTC. Translation: CASSQVAGGPSEQFF.

V is TRBV28 and J is TRBJ1-3; possibly TRBD1 for D (6 bases). The germline V and J ends were trimmed by 5 bases and 0 bases, with 17 bases remaining between them. CDR1 and CDR2 (germline): MDHEN, SYDVKM. The CDR3 loop spans 17 amino acids. The CDR3 coding sequence is TGTGCCAGCAGTGGAATCGGACAGACTACCTCTGGAAACACCATATATTTT. As protein: CASSGIGQTTSGNTIYF. Complete variable domain (other parts from reference TRBV28 and TRBJ1-3): DVKVTQSSRYLVKRTGEKVFLECVQDMDHENMFWYRQDPGLGLRLIYFSYDVKMKEKGDIPEGYSVSREKKERFSLILESASTNQTSMYLCASSGIGQTTSGNTIYFGEGSWLTVV.

The V gene is TRBV7-2, the J gene TRBJ2-1, with 11 bases identical to TRBD2. The CDR3 is 15 amino acids. V shed 6 bases and J 8 bases; nucleotides not matched to a gene: 9. Per the germline V gene, CDR1 is SGHTA and CDR2 is FQGNSA. The CDR3 DNA is TGTGCCAGCAGGTCTAGCGGGAGGAGATGGTATGAGCAGTTCTTC. This encodes CASRSSGRRWYEQFF.

The genes are TRBV29-1 and TRBJ1-1; D is unresolved. V shed 8 bases and J shed 2 bases, with 9 bases lying between them. This CDR3 has 11 amino acids. CDR1 is SQVTM, CDR2 ANQGSEA, per germline. The CDR3 region is CSPDSNTEAFF. The CDR3, as DNA: TGCAGCCCCGATAGTAACACTGAAGCTTTCTTT.

This clone was seen only once. At one of its ends the junction is not consistent with the germline gene, which may arise from a read error. The chain carries TRBV18 and TRBJ2-7, with a tentative D call TRBD2 (6 bases). The CDR3 is 15 amino acids. In germline, CDR1 is KGHSH, CDR2 LQKENI. CDR3 protein: CASSPPGVRVYKQYF. CDR3 DNA sequence: TGTGCCAGCTCACCCCCGGGAGTTAGGGTCTACAAGCAGTACTTC.

This clone was seen only once. Germline and junction disagree at one end, which may indicate a read error. The CDR3 region is CASSLEPYEQYF. The CDR3 DNA reads TGCGCTAGCAGCTTGGAGCCTTACGAGCAGTACTTC. The chain links TRBV5-1 to TRBJ2-7; D uncertain. The germline gives CDR1 SGHRS, CDR2 YFSETQ. This CDR3 region has 12 residues.

The rearrangement joins TRBV6-6 to TRBJ2-7, with D perhaps TRBD2 (6 bases). The CDR3 totals 11 residues. Trimming left V 7 bases short and J 6 bases short, with 10 bases between. Germline-derived CDR1 and CDR2 are MNHNY and SVGAGI (reference sequence). CDR3 region: CASTTGVEQYF. CDR3 in DNA: TGTGCCAGCACTACGGGGGTCGAGCAGTACTTC.

This sequence joins TRBV9 and TRBJ2-1; 9 nucleotides line up with TRBD1. V gave up 3 bases and J gave up 4 bases; unmatched junction bases: 11. Germline assignment: CDR1 SGDLS and CDR2 YYNGEE. The CDR3 totals 17 residues. CDR3 bases: TGTGCCAGCAGCGGTCGACCGGGACAGGGACTTTACAATGAGCAGTTCTTC. This sequence encodes CASSGRPGQGLYNEQFF.

The V gene is TRBV19, the J gene TRBJ2-2; TRBD1 matches at 7 bases. Per the germline V gene, CDR1 is LNHDA and CDR2 is SQIVND (reference sequence). The CDR3 runs to 14 residues. V gave up 5 bases and J gave up 6 bases; unmatched junction bases: 6. The CDR3 region is CASSGTGAAGELFF. CDR3 nucleotides: TGTGCCAGTAGTGGCACAGGGGCGGCCGGGGAGCTGTTTTTT. Full variable domain (missing parts from reference TRBV19 and TRBJ2-2): DGGITQSPKYLFRKEGQNVTLSCEQNLNHDAMYWYRQDPGQGLRLIYYSQIVNDFQKGDIAEGYSVSREKKESFPLTVTSAQKNPTAFYLCASSGTGAAGELFFGEGSRLTVL.

The chain employs TRBV19 and TRBJ2-1; weak D call: TRBD1 (6 bases). Germline-derived CDR1 and CDR2 are LNHDA and SQIVND (reference sequence). CDR3 length: 15 amino acids. The V gene lost 9 bases and the J gene lost 3 bases, with 18 bases spanning the gap. The CDR3 DNA reads as TGTGCCAGCACGACAGGCGTCGCGCTCTACAATGAGCAGTTCTTC. Protein product: CASTTGVALYNEQFF.

Details on this clone: A read error may account for a junction end that differs from germline. The J gene is TRBJ2-1, the V gene TRBV12-5, with D tentatively TRBD1 (6 bases). Germline V gives CDR1 LGHNT, CDR2 FRNRAP. This CDR3 spans 14 amino acids. The CDR3 sequence: CTSGHRDNYNEQFF. CDR3 bases: TGTACTAGTGGTCACCGGGACAATTACAATGAGCAGTTCTTC.

This clone was counted a few times. A read error may account for a junction end that differs from germline. This chain links TRBV29-1 with TRBJ1-2; tentative D call: TRBD1 (5 bases). CDR1 SQVTM and CDR2 ANQGSEA come from the germline V gene. The CDR3 length is 10 residues. DNA for the CDR3: TGCAGCGTGGAAGACAGAGGCTACACCTTC. Translation: CSVEDRGYTF.

This sequence joins TRBV9 and TRBJ2-7, with D tentatively TRBD1 (5 bases). The germline gives CDR1 SGDLS, CDR2 YYNGEE. This CDR3 comprises 15 residues. Trimming removed 0 bases from V and 5 bases from J, with 15 bases in between. The CDR3 DNA is TGTGCCAGCAGCGTAGTAGCAGGGCCTCTTGACGAGCAGTACTTC. It translates to CASSVVAGPLDEQYF.

Concerning this clone: One end of the junction does not line up with germline, which may come from a read error. V usage is TRBV19 and J usage is TRBJ1-2; D is undetermined. This CDR3 region has 14 residues. Germline V CDR1 and CDR2: LNHDA, SQIVND (reference sequence). The CDR3 DNA follows: TGTGCCAATAGTATAGAAGCGCAGAACTATGGCTACACCTTC. It yields the protein CANSIEAQNYGYTF. The full variable domain, in which reference TRBV19 and TRBJ1-2 provide the parts outside the CDR3, is DGGITQSPKYLFRKEGQNVTLSCEQNLNHDAMYWYRQDPGQGLRLIYYSQIVNDFQKGDIAEGYSVSREKKESFPLTVTSAQKNPTAFYLCANSIEAQNYGYTFGSGTRLTVV.

V gene TRBV27 combines with J gene TRBJ1-2; D perhaps matches TRBD1 (6 bases). The CDR3 contains 14 residues. CDR1 is MNHEY, CDR2 SMNVEV, per germline (reference sequence). Trimming shortened V by 0 bases and J by 8 bases, and 13 bases separated the two germline ends. The CDR3: CASSLSTGTTGYTF. As DNA, the CDR3 is TGTGCCAGCAGTTTATCAACCGGGACAACCGGCTACACCTTC.

This clone has just a few counts. The chain combines TRBV4-3 with TRBJ2-7; the match to TRBD1 covers 7 bases. V lost 1 base to trimming and J lost 3 bases; unmatched junction nucleotides: 12. CDR1 is LGHNA and CDR2 is YSLEER in the germline V gene. The CDR3 loop spans 17 amino acids. CDR3 sequence reads: CASSQGLTGNSRYEQYF. As DNA, the CDR3 is TGCGCCAGCAGCCAAGGCCTGACAGGGAACTCCCGCTACGAGCAGTACTTC.

The rearrangement uses TRBV6-5 and TRBJ2-1, with a weak D call TRBD2 (6 bases). The CDR3 is made up of 12 amino acids. Between the trimmed V and J ends, which lost 5 bases and 14 bases, there was a span of 16 bases. The germline V gene has CDR1 MNHEY and CDR2 SVGAGI. CDR3 nucleotides: TGTGCCAGCAGTACCAGGACTACTCCGAAGTTCTTC. This sequence encodes CASSTRTTPKFF.